The 15 T cell receptor beta chains listed next were all sequenced from one sample in a study of beta chain features in type 1 diabetes. Of the isolated RNA, all was reverse transcribed, and so the sequenced material was expressed TCRB transcripts. TCRdb's table, derived via immunoSEQ multiplex PCR, lists solely in-frame clones and lacks some. The table records hundreds of thousands of clones, around 30% of them present only once. The sequenced sample consisted of naive CD4+ T cells from blood. The receptors here all came from a man aged 18 to 30 in good health.

The CDR3 region is CARGPRDGNTIYF. CDR3 nucleotides: TGTGCAAGGGGGCCTCGGGACGGAAACACCATATATTTT. The chain employs TRBV30 and TRBJ1-3; 7 nucleotides align to TRBD1. CDR3 length: 13 residues. Germline-derived CDR1 and CDR2 are GTSNPN and SVGIG (reference sequence). Variable domain in full (rest from reference TRBV30 and TRBJ1-3): SQTIHQWPATLVQPVGSPLSLECTVEGTSNPNLYWYRQAAGRGLQLLFYSVGIGQISSEVPQNLSASRPQDRQFILSSKKLLLSDSGFYLCARGPRDGNTIYFGEGSWLTVV.

The chain is built from TRBV30 and TRBJ2-1; D unclear. Germline values: CDR1 GTSNPN, CDR2 SVGIG (reference sequence). The V end was cut by 1 base, the J end by 3 bases, with 13 bases between. The CDR3 runs to 15 residues. CDR3 region: CAWSDNPLDYNEQFF. The DNA of the CDR3 is TGTGCCTGGAGTGACAACCCTCTCGACTACAATGAGCAGTTCTTC.

The chain couples TRBV25-1 to TRBJ2-7, with 8 bases identical to TRBD2. J lost 6 bases, V lost 7 bases, and 11 bases had no gene match. Germline CDR1 reads MGHDK; CDR2 reads SYGVNS. The CDR3 is 14 amino acids. The CDR3 bases are TGTGCCAGCAAGGGCGGGGGGCGCGTAGTCGAGCAGTACTTC. This encodes CASKGGGRVVEQYF.

The CDR3 DNA is TGTGCCAGCAGTCAAAGGAGGAGGGAGAGGTCCTACGAGCAGTACTTC. Translation gives CASSQRRRERSYEQYF. This chain links TRBV25-1 with TRBJ2-7; TRBD2 is a possible D gene (6 bases). Looked up from germline, CDR1 is MGHDK and CDR2 is SYGVNS. CDR3 size: 16 residues. V dropped 5 bases and J dropped 1 base, with 18 bases sitting between them.

The J gene is TRBJ2-5, the V gene TRBV10-1, with D possibly being TRBD1 (6 bases). Germline values: CDR1 WNHNN, CDR2 SYGVQD (reference sequence). There are 16 residues in the CDR3. Trimming shortened V by 2 bases and J by 0 bases, and 13 bases separated the two germline ends. For the CDR3, the DNA is TGCGCCAGCAGTGAGACGTGGGGGCGAGACCAAGAGACCCAGTACTTC. Amino acid sequence: CASSETWGRDQETQYF.

This clone occurred a few times. The chain employs TRBV4-3 and TRBJ2-1; maybe TRBD1 (5 bases). The CDR3 contains 14 residues. Trimming stripped 3 bases from V and 10 bases from J, with 16 bases between. CDR1 and CDR2 from the germline V gene are LGHNA and YSLEER. CDR3 region: CASSQSFWGREQFF. The CDR3 DNA reads TGCGCCAGCAGCCAGTCTTTTTGGGGCCGGGAGCAGTTCTTC.

The chain has TRBV2 and TRBJ2-5; a weak D match, TRBD2 (6 bases). Trimming cost V 6 bases and J 4 bases, with 12 bases left between them. In germline, CDR1 is SNHLY, CDR2 FYNNEI. The CDR3 runs to 13 residues. In nucleotides, the CDR3 is TGTGCCAGCAGCGGCGGAGGGAGAGAGACCCAGTACTTC. This sequence encodes CASSGGGRETQYF.

This chain joins TRBV4-1 and TRBJ2-4; D possibly matches TRBD1 or TRBD2 (5 bases each). The germline V gene encodes CDR1 MGHRA and CDR2 YSYEKL. This CDR3 is built from 13 residues. Trimming removed 3 bases at V and 8 bases at J, with 11 bases between. The CDR3 DNA is TGCGCCAGCAGCCAGGACCGGGACCACATTCAGTACTTC. Translated: CASSQDRDHIQYF.

This chain uses TRBV4-2 with TRBJ2-1; D might be TRBD2 (6 bases). The V gene's germline CDR1 is LGHNA and CDR2 YNFKEQ. Trimming took off 4 bases at V and 5 bases at J, with 18 bases between the two ends. The CDR3 spans 16 residues. CDR3 DNA: TGTGCCAGCAGCCCGGACGGGGGTCAGAGGCACAATGAGCAGTTCTTC. This gives the protein CASSPDGGQRHNEQFF.

The chain links TRBV7-3 to TRBJ2-7; D is possibly TRBD2 (6 bases). The CDR3 is made up of 12 amino acids. The V and J ends lost 5 bases and 2 bases respectively, with 7 bases between them. The V gene's germline CDR1 is SGHTA and CDR2 FQGTGA. CDR3 in amino acids: CASSPGAYEQYF. In DNA, the CDR3 is TGTGCCAGCAGCCCGGGGGCCTACGAGCAGTACTTC.

The table lists this clone with a few counts. The rearrangement links TRBV30 to TRBJ1-1; possibly TRBD1 for D (5 bases). Germline CDR1 reads GTSNPN; CDR2 reads SVGIG (reference sequence). Deletions cut 5 bases from V and 6 bases from J, with 16 bases between. The CDR3 loop spans 13 amino acids. This chain's CDR3 is CAWGISGGSEAFF. Here the CDR3 DNA reads TGTGCCTGGGGTATCAGCGGGGGTTCTGAAGCTTTCTTT.

V and J are TRBV30 and TRBJ2-3; D is undetermined. The germline gives CDR1 GTSNPN, CDR2 SVGIG (reference sequence). V lost 7 bases, J lost 2 bases, and 16 bases lay in between. This CDR3 has 14 residues. CDR3 coding DNA: TGTGCCTTTTCCAAGCGAGATTTCACAGATACGCAGTATTTT. Protein: CAFSKRDFTDTQYF.

The rearrangement links TRBV9 to TRBJ2-4; 10 nucleotides agree with TRBD2. The V and J ends lost 0 bases and 9 bases, in that order; junction bases with no gene match: 6. The CDR3 extends over 15 amino acids. In germline, CDR1 is SGDLS, CDR2 YYNGEE. CDR3 nucleotides: TGTGCCAGCAGCGTAGCGGCTAGCGGGAGTCTCATTCAGTACTTC. This encodes CASSVAASGSLIQYF.

This clone has a handful of counts. The chain uses TRBV28 and TRBJ2-7; D gene uncertain. The germline V gene encodes CDR1 MDHEN and CDR2 SYDVKM. The CDR3 extends over 14 amino acids. Trimming shortened V by 2 bases and J by 0 bases, and 8 bases separated the two germline ends. DNA of the CDR3: TGTGCCAGCAGTTTAACAGAAAGCTCCTACGAGCAGTACTTC. Translating it yields CASSLTESSYEQYF.

J is TRBJ2-1 and V is TRBV9; D ambiguous. Germline CDR1 SGDLS, CDR2 YYNGEE. The V gene lost 0 bases and the J gene lost 2 bases, with 9 bases spanning the gap. CDR3 size: 15 residues. In DNA form, the CDR3 reads TGTGCCAGCAGCGTAGGTACCCCACCCTACAATGAGCAGTTCTTC. Amino acids: CASSVGTPPYNEQFF.